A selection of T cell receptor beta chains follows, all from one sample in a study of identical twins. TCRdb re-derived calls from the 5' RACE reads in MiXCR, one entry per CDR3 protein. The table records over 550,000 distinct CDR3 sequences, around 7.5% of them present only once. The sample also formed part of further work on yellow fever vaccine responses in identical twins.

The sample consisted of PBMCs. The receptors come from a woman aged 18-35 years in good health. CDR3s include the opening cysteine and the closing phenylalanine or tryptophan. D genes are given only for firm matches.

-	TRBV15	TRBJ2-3	CATSRDRSRGIVTDTQYF
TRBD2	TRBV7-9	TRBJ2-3	CASSSLALSTDTQYF
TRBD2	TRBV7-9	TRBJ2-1	CASSPGGAGLNEQFF
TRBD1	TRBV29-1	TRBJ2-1	CSVLGDRGGNEQFF
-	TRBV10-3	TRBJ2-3	CANRGPETDTQYF
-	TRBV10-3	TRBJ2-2	CAISDVPGGELFF
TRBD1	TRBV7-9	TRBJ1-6	CASSAGGNSPLHF
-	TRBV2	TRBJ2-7	CASNSRATGGGEQYF
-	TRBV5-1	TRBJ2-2	CASSFRGSSYLSNTGELFF
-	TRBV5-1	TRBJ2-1	CASSLSRTNEQFF
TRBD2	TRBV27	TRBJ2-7	CASRGLANSYEQYF
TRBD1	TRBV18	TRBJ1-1	CASSFTDRGINTEAFF
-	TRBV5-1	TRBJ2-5	CASSTPQETQYF
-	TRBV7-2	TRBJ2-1	CASSLVSDREYNEQFF
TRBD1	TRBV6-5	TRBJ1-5	CASSYSGQGNQPQHF
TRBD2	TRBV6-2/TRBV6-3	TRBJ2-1	CASSATSGLYNEQFF
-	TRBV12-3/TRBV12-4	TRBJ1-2	CASSQQVNYGYTF
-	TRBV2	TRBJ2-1	CASSEELGTSIPYNEQFF
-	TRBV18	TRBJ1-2	CASSSINYGYTF
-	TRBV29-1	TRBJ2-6	CSVGTGSGANVPTF
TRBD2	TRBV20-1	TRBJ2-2	CSARDPLAGTGELFF
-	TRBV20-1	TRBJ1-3	CSARRQGSSGNTIYF
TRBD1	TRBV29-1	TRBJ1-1	CSVRWRYQQGENTEAFF
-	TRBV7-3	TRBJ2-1	CASSVTPDPTAQFF
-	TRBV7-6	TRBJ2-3	CASSPLAGSTDTQYF
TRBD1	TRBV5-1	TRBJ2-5	CASSPLGTVTKETQYF
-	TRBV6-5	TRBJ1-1	CASSNPDLDLEAFF
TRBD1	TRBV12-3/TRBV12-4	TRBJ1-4	CASSSIRGLDEKLFF
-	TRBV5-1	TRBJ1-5	CASSPDNSNQPQHF
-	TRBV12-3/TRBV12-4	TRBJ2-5	CASSFVGVSRTQYF
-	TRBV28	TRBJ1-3	CASSQKQGHSGNTIYF
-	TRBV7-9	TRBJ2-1	CASSFTPPGSKDNEQFF
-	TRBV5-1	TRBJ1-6	CASSLDGQYNSPLHF
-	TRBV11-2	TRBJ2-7	CASSHPRGRRGSYEQYF
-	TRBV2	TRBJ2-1	CASSDPAAKSSYNEQFF
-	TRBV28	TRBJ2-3	CASSDAERVTDTQYF